This TCR beta chain was identified during a study of T cell changes during pregnancy in multiple sclerosis. The ends were cut back, 3 bases at V and 8 bases at J, with 10 bases in the middle. Germline loops: CDR1 DFQATT, CDR2 SNEGSKA (reference sequence). This CDR3 is 11 amino acids long. Data came from immunoSEQ multiplex PCR; TCRdb stores just in-frame clones and leaves some out. Altogether tens of thousands of clones are present, approximately 89% being singletons, with the ten largest covering approximately 1.3%. The chain links TRBV20-1 to TRBJ1-1; D ambiguous. Sequenced material: peripheral blood, taken in the third trimester of pregnancy. This TCR derives from a female donor in good health, enrolled as a control in a pregnancy study. DNA for the CDR3: TGCAGTGCTAGTAGGTCTAGAGAAGCTTTCTTT. It yields the protein CSASRSREAFF.